This record looks at one TCR beta chain sequence and its context. What it binds is unknown. These data originate in a study of cytomegalovirus exposure and HLA in healthy donors. Study observations and caveats: In a later analysis, across HLA loci, associated TCR counts were highest for DRB1, lowest for HLA-C. The study had only CMV serostatus as immune exposure information.

With 60 Vbeta and 13 Jbeta primers, the PCR was carried out. Produced via immunoSEQ multiplex PCR; TCRdb's table is partial and in-frame only. The data show 150,000 to 200,000 clones, about 71% seen once. V was clipped by 2 bases and J by 6 bases, with 8 bases between them. Germline V CDR1 and CDR2: SGHDT, YYEEEE. This CDR3 spans 12 amino acids. The chain couples TRBV5-6 to TRBJ1-1; no clear D gene. Material: PBMCs. The receptor was isolated from a man in his fifties or sixties in good health and CMV-seronegative. The CDR3 coding sequence is TGTGCCAGCAGCTTATATGTCTCTGAAGCTTTCTTT. Protein product: CASSLYVSEAFF.